The T cell receptor beta chain described here comes from a study of CXCR3-negative and CXCR3-positive naive CD8 T cells. Using triplicate sorts, approximately 300,000 cells were collected each time from every CD8+ T cell subset. In preparing the TRB cDNA libraries, 5' RACE with UMI labels was used. Reprocessing the 5' RACE reads, TCRdb reports a single entry for every CDR3 protein and omits DNA. The sample totals roughly 39,000 distinct CDR3 sequences. In regard to this clonotype: What it binds is not known.

Germline loops: CDR1 DFQATT, CDR2 SNEGSKA (reference sequence). The CDR3 contains 11 residues. Whole-study findings and limits: Naive CXCR3-positive and CXCR3-negative cells shared TRBV-TRBJ usage; memory cells diverged. Both naive subsets had comparably high diversity; memory CD8+ cells much lower.

The specimen sequenced was memory CD8+ T cells from blood. The V and J genes are TRBV20-1 and TRBJ2-1. This TCR derives from a human donor in good health. Some clones in this sample may be carry-over from other donors' samples. CDR3 sequence reads: CSASPLGEQFF.